These 8 T cell receptor beta chains came from one sample sequenced in a study of shared clonotypes between healthy human individuals. Some clones are missing from TCRdb's copy, which holds only in-frame ones; the method was immunoSEQ multiplex PCR. The profile shows more than 1.2 million clones, 98% to 99% of them singletons. The sample taken for sequencing was naive CD4+ T cells sorted from blood. Indicated subset: CD45RA+ positively selected. These TCRs come from a man aged 30-40 years in good health.

Concerning this clone itself: At the DNA level, this CDR3 is encoded by other sequences in the same sample as well. The V gene is TRBV5-6, the J gene TRBJ2-2; D not resolved. Germline assignment: CDR1 SGHDT and CDR2 YYEEEE. V was shortened by 4 bases and J by 6 bases, with 10 bases between the two germline ends. The CDR3 has 13 residues. The CDR3 sequence is CASSLSGPGELFF. The CDR3 nucleotides read TGTGCCAGCAGCCTTAGTGGGCCCGGGGAGCTGTTTTTT.

CDR3 DNA sequence: TGTGCCAGTGACAGGGGGCTGGGAAACACCATATATTTT. Amino acid sequence: CASDRGLGNTIYF. The V call is TRBV5-5, the J call TRBJ1-3; 10 nucleotides align to TRBD1. V trimming: 8 bases; J trimming: 4 bases; junction bases outside the gene matches: 3. The CDR3 sequence is 13 residues long. The germline gives CDR1 SGHKS, CDR2 YYEKEE (reference sequence). The full variable domain, its missing parts supplied by reference TRBV5-5 and TRBJ1-3, is DAGVTQSPTHLIKTRGQQVTLRCSPISGHKSVSWYQQVLGQGPQFIFQYYEKEERGRGNFPDRFSARQFPNYSSELNVNALLLGDSALYLCASDRGLGNTIYFGEGSWLTVV.

The chain combines TRBV5-1 with TRBJ2-5, with D perhaps matching TRBD1 or TRBD2 (5 bases each). V dropped 3 bases and J dropped 3 bases, with 9 bases sitting between them. Germline V lookup: CDR1 SGHRS, CDR2 YFSETQ. This CDR3 region has 13 residues. The CDR3 sequence is CASSWGIKETQYF. The CDR3 DNA follows: TGCGCCAGCAGCTGGGGGATTAAAGAGACCCAGTACTTC.

This rearrangement joins TRBV5-1 to TRBJ1-5; D remains ambiguous. Germline V lookup: CDR1 SGHRS, CDR2 YFSETQ. Between the trimmed V and J ends, which lost 4 bases and 3 bases, there was a span of 14 bases. This CDR3 region has 15 residues. DNA for the CDR3: TGCGCCAGCAGCCTGGGAGGGTTGGACAATCAGCCCCAGCATTTT. Amino acids: CASSLGGLDNQPQHF.

This clone was seen a single time. The gene calls are TRBV18 and TRBJ1-1; D remains unclear. The CDR3 runs to 16 residues. CDR1 KGHSH and CDR2 LQKENI come from the germline V gene. V was cut by 3 bases and J by 1 base, with 15 bases left in between. CDR3 DNA sequence: TGTGCCAGCTCACCCCTAGGGCCGACGGCGAACACTGAAGCTTTCTTT. It is translated as CASSPLGPTANTEAFF.

This clone was recorded only once. CDR3 amino acids: CASSYSSQGNQPQHF. CDR3 DNA sequence: TGTGCCAGCAGTTACTCTTCACAGGGCAATCAGCCCCAGCATTTT. The J gene is TRBJ1-5, the V gene TRBV6-6; TRBD1 is a possible D gene (5 bases). V was cut by 0 bases and J by 2 bases, with 8 bases left in between. Germline values: CDR1 MNHNY, CDR2 SVGAGI (reference sequence). The CDR3 runs to 15 residues.

This sequence joins TRBV9 and TRBJ2-1; 10 bases agree with TRBD2. J lost 10 bases, V lost 5 bases, and 12 bases had no gene match. The CDR3 runs 15 residues. CDR1 and CDR2 from the germline V gene are SGDLS and YYNGEE. The DNA for the CDR3 is TGTGCCAGCAGTGCAACCCTAGCGGGGGTTCGGGAGCAGTTCTTC. Its translation is CASSATLAGVREQFF.

This clone is a singleton in its sample. The chain joins TRBV19 to TRBJ2-5, with 7 bases that match TRBD2. This CDR3 is built from 13 residues. The J segment lost 5 bases and the V segment lost 6 bases, leaving 6 bases of the junction unmatched. In germline, CDR1 is LNHDA, CDR2 SQIVND (reference sequence). CDR3 amino acids: CASRTLGGETQYF. CDR3 bases: TGTGCCAGTAGGACCCTGGGAGGGGAGACCCAGTACTTC.